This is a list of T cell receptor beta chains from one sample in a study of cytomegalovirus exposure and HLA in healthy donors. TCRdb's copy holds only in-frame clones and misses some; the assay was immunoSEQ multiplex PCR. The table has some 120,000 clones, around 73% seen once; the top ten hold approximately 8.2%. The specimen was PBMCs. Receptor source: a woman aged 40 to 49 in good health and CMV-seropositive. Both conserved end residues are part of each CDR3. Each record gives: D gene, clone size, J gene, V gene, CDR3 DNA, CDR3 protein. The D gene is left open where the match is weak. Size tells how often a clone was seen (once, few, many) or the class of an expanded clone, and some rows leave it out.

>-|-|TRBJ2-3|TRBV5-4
TGTGCCAGCAGCTTCGAAATAGATGCTAGCCCCACGGGTACGCAGTATTTT
CASSFEIDASPTGTQYF
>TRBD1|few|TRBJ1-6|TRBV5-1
TGCGCCAGCAGCCAAATTGGACAGGGGAATTCACCCCTCCACTTT
CASSQIGQGNSPLHF
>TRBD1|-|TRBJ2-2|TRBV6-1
TGTGCCAGCAGCAGGGACAGGGCGGCCGGGGAGCTGTTTTTT
CASSRDRAAGELFF
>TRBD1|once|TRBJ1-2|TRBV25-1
TGTGCCAGCAGTGAAATTACGGACAGGGGTCAGTATGGCTACACCTTC
CASSEITDRGQYGYTF
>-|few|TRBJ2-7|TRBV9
TGTGCCAGCAGCGTAGATGGCGGGGATCGTTACGAGCAGTACTTC
CASSVDGGDRYEQYF
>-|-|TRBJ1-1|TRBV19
TGTGCCAGTATAGACGGGGATCGGAACACTGAAGCTTTCTTT
CASIDGDRNTEAFF
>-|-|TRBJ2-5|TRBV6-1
TGTGCCAGATCCTTACTAGGGCAGGGAGGGACCCAGTACTTC
CARSLLGQGGTQYF
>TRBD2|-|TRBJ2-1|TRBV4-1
TGCGCCAGCAGCCAGGACGGGGGGGCCGGCAATGAGCAGTTCTTC
CASSQDGGAGNEQFF
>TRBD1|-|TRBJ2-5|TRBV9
TGTGCCAGCAGCGCTGGGACAGCAGGAGAGACCCAGTACTTC
CASSAGTAGETQYF
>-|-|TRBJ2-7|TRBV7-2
TGTGCCAGCAGCTTAGAGGGACATATGCGCTCCTACGAGCAGTACTTC
CASSLEGHMRSYEQYF
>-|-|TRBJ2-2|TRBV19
TGTGCCAGTGGGAGACTCCCTGGAACCGGGGAGCTGTTTTTT
CASGRLPGTGELFF
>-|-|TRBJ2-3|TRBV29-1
TGCAGCGTTTCGTTTAGCACAGATACGCAGTATTTT
CSVSFSTDTQYF
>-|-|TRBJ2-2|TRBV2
TGTGCCAGCTTCTTCCACACCGGGGAGCTGTTTTTT
CASFFHTGELFF
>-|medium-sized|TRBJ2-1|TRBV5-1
TGCGCCAGCAGCTTGAGAGAAGGGGGTGGTGAGCAGTTCTTC
CASSLREGGGEQFF
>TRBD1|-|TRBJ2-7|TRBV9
TGTGCCAGCAGCGTAGGGACAGGGGGACCCTACGAGCAGTACTTC
CASSVGTGGPYEQYF
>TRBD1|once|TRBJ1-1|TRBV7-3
TGTGCCAGCAGCGAAGGGGGCTGGTCTATGAACACTGAAGCTTTCTTT
CASSEGGWSMNTEAFF
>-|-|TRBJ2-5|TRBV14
TGTGCCAGCAGCCAAGAACGCCCGCGGACCCAGTACTTC
CASSQERPRTQYF
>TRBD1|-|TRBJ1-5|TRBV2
TGTGCCAGCAGTGAAGGGGACAGGGGCAATCAGCCCCAGCATTTT
CASSEGDRGNQPQHF
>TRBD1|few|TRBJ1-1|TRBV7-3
TGTGCCAGCGGTACAGGGGGGAACACTGAAGCTTTCTTT
CASGTGGNTEAFF
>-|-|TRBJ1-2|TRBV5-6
TGTGCCAGCAGCCTCAGGGGCTATGGCTACACCTTC
CASSLRGYGYTF
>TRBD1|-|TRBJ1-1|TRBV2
TGTGCCAGCAGTGACAGGGGGACTGTGAACACTGAAGCTTTCTTT
CASSDRGTVNTEAFF
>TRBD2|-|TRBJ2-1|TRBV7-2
TGTGCCAGCAGCTTAGGGCCTAGCGGATACAATGAGCAGTTCTTC
CASSLGPSGYNEQFF
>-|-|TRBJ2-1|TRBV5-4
TGTGCCAGCAGCTTGGGTGGCGGTGAGCAGTTCTTC
CASSLGGGEQFF
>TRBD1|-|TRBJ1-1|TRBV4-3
TGCGCCAGCAGCCAAACAGGGGACACTGAAGCTTTCTTT
CASSQTGDTEAFF
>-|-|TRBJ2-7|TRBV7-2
TGTGCCAGCAGCTTAGGACAGCCCACCTCCTACGAGCAGTACTTC
CASSLGQPTSYEQYF
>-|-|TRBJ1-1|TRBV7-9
TGTGCCAGCAGCTTACTACCTCAGAACACTGAAGCTTTCTTT
CASSLLPQNTEAFF
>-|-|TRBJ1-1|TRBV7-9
TGTGCCAGCAGCTTAGGCGGGGGCACTGAAGCTTTCTTT
CASSLGGGTEAFF
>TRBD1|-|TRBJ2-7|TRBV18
TGTGCCAGCAAACGGGACAGCGTCTACGAGCAGTACTTC
CASKRDSVYEQYF
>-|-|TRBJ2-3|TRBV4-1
TGCGCCAGCAGCCAAGTAAGAGGAAAAACTAGCACAGATACGCAGTATTTT
CASSQVRGKTSTDTQYF
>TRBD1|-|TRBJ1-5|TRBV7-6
TGTGCCAGCAGCCAGGGACAGGGGGCCGGGCAGCCCCAGCATTTT
CASSQGQGAGQPQHF
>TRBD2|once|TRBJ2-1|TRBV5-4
TGTGCCAGCAGCTTGGGACTAGCGATCTCCTACAATGAGCAGTTCTTC
CASSLGLAISYNEQFF
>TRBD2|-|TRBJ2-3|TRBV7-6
TGTGCCAGCACCGGCGGGGGGCAGAGCCCAGATACGCAGTATTTT
CASTGGGQSPDTQYF
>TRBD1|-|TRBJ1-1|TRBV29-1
TGCAGCGTCGGGCTTAGGGACAGGGTGAAAGACCCGAACACTGAAGCTTTCTTT
CSVGLRDRVKDPNTEAFF
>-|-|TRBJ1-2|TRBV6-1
TGTGCCAGCAGGGTATTGGAGGATGGCTACACCTTC
CASRVLEDGYTF
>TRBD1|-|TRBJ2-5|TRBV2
TGTGCCAGCAGTGAACGGACAGGGACAGAGACCCAGTACTTC
CASSERTGTETQYF
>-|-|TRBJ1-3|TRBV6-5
TGTGCCAGCAGTTACAATCCTGCTGGAAACACCATATATTTT
CASSYNPAGNTIYF
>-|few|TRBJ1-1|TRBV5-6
TGTGCCAGCAGCTTGGGGGGGCCCACTGAAGCTTTCTTT
CASSLGGPTEAFF
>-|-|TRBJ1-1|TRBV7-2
TGTGCCAGCAGCTCGCCACCCCAGGGCCCCACTGAAGCTTTCTTT
CASSSPPQGPTEAFF
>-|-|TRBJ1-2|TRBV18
TGTGCCAGCTCACCACCAAGTGGAGGGGTCGGCTACACCTTC
CASSPPSGGVGYTF
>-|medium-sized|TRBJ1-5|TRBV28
TGTGCCAGCAGTATACTACGGGGTAATAGCAATCAGCCCCAGCATTTT
CASSILRGNSNQPQHF
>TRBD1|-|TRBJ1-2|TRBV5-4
TGTGCCAGCAGCCCCCTGGGAGGACAGGGAAAGGTTGGCTACACCTTC
CASSPLGGQGKVGYTF
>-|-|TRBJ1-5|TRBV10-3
TGTGCCATCAGTAAGGAGCATAGCAATCAGCCCCAGCATTTT
CAISKEHSNQPQHF
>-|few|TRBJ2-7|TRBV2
TGTGCCAGCAGTCGTTCGAGCGAGAGCTCCTACGAGCAGTACTTC
CASSRSSESSYEQYF
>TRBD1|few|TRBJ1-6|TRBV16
TGTGCCAGCAGCCAATCTTCCAGGGGGCCCGATTCACCCCTCCACTTT
CASSQSSRGPDSPLHF
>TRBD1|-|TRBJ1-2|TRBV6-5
TGTGCCAGCAGTTATTCCCAGGGGGCGGCGGGCTATGGCTACACCTTC
CASSYSQGAAGYGYTF
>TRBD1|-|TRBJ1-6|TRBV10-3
TGTGCCATCAGTGACCAAACCTACAGGGGGCCGGGTTCACCCCTCCACTTT
CAISDQTYRGPGSPLHF
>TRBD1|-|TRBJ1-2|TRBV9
TGTGCCAGCAGCCGGGACAGGGCCCTCTATGGCTACACCTTC
CASSRDRALYGYTF
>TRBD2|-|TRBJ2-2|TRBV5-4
TGTGCCAGCAGCTTTGCTAGCGGGGGGGCTGGCGGGGAGCTGTTTTTT
CASSFASGGAGGELFF
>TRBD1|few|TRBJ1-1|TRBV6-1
TGTGCCAGCAAGGAGGACAGGGACCCTGACACTGAAGCTTTCTTT
CASKEDRDPDTEAFF
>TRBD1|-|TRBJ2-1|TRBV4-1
TGCGCCAGCAGCCAAGATAGGTACCGGGACAGGGGGCCAAATGAGCAGTTCTTC
CASSQDRYRDRGPNEQFF
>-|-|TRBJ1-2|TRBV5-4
TGTGCCAGCAGCCCGGACAGCAACTATGGCTACACCTTC
CASSPDSNYGYTF
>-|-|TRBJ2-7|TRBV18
TGTGCCAGCTCACCACCTTTTGTGGGGGGCGAGCAGTACTTC
CASSPPFVGGEQYF
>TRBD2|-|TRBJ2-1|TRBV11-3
TGTGCCAGCAGCTTTGGGGGGGGGAGACATGAGCAGTTCTTC
CASSFGGGRHEQFF
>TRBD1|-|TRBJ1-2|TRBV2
TGTGCCAGCAGAGGTCCCGGGACAGCTCCCTACACCTTC
CASRGPGTAPYTF
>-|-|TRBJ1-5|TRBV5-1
TGCGCCAGCAGCTTGGAAGGAGGTCAGCCCCAGCATTTT
CASSLEGGQPQHF